The entry that follows covers one T cell receptor (beta chain) sequence. Its specificity is unknown. Sequenced by immunoSEQ multiplex PCR; TCRdb stores in-frame clones only, minus some. The sample comprises more than 95,000 clones, roughly nine tenths of which are singletons, and roughly a quarter rests with the top ten. The data originate from a study of T cell responses to AZD1222 COVID-19 vaccine. Study as a whole: Pooling covered second doses at about 4 or about 12 weeks. Study-wide points: White British donors predominated, females outnumbered males, and clonal diversity was possibly underestimated.

The sequence came from an adult in good health. The sequencing used peripheral blood, collected on day 0 of AZD1222 vaccination.

This CDR3 reads CASSLGVGNPNTEAFF. The CDR3 nucleotides read TGTGCCAGCAGCTTAGGGGTAGGGAATCCGAACACTGAAGCTTTCTTT. V and J are TRBV7-2 and TRBJ1-1; D is undetermined. Germline CDR1 SGHTA, CDR2 FQGNSA. Trimming left V 1 base short and J 1 base short, with 13 bases between. This CDR3 is built from 16 residues.